Described below is a single TCR beta chain sequence and its context. Its antigen is unknown. Within one base of it there is no much larger clone, and no base qualities were kept. Additional DNA sequences in this sample encode the identical CDR3. Focal radiation therapy combined with CTLA-4 blockade (ipilimumab) was tested in patients with chemo-refractory metastatic non-small-cell lung cancer. This sample was included in a study of radiotherapy plus CTLA-4 blockade in lung cancer (dated by TCRdb to the late 2010s). For context, the study as a whole: Objective responses occurred in 18% of enrolled patients, and 30% to 40% achieved disease control. Results and caveats for the whole study, not just this receptor: TCR clones derived from tumors expanded in peripheral blood after treatment with radiotherapy and ipilimumab. Early dynamic changes in blood T cell clones, together with increased serum interferon-beta after radiation, were reported as the strongest predictors of response.

CDR1 and CDR2, per the germline V gene, are WSHSY and SAAADI. Trimming takes 0 bases from V and 1 base from J, and the germline ends sit 9 bases apart. Measured from the cysteine to the phenylalanine, the CDR3 is 15 residues long. Solely the CDR3 DNA is kept, with 45 bases framed from the first base. The method was the immunoSEQ multiplex PCR assay. Not all clones reach the TCRdb copy of this immuneACCESS table, which keeps in-frame sequences only. Checked studies attribute under half of the gap to unresolved V genes and leave the rest unexplained. This sample holds over 95,000 clones; about 70% were observed only once. The ten biggest clones cover 2.5% to 3.5% of the sample.

The chain was built from TRBV10-2 and TRBJ1-1; the D segment cannot be called with confidence. This sequence was found in a human donor with non-small cell lung cancer who had a partial response to radiotherapy plus ipilimumab. Some clones in this sample may be carry-over from other donors' samples. This sample comprised peripheral blood, obtained from a patient treated with radiotherapy plus ipilimumab. The bases read TGCGCCAGCAGTGAGTCGCAGCGACGGAACACTGAAGCTTTCTTT. Its translation reads: CASSESQRRNTEAFF.